This entry is about one T cell receptor (beta chain). The target antigen is unknown. The CDR3 is made up of 12 amino acids. V was cut by 5 bases and J by 8 bases, with 12 bases left in between. This specimen belongs to a study of response to subunit inactivated influenza vaccine. Broader study findings: The study's authors posited that every seasonal influenza vaccination enlists few new T cells.

TCRdb analysed the RT-PCR reads with MiXCR anew, one entry per CDR3 protein. This sample has about 780,000 distinct CDR3 sequences, with roughly 18% found just once. Source: PBMCs from blood, taken more than 4 days after vaccination. The chain couples TRBV12-3 or TRBV12-4 to TRBJ1-1; D perhaps matches TRBD1 (6 bases). The sequence came from a man over 45 who received an inactivated influenza vaccine. The chain's CDR3 is CASSTNRVEAFF. The CDR3 DNA reads TGTGCCAGCAGTACAAACAGGGTAGAAGCTTTCTTT.